The rows below give T cell receptor beta chains drawn from one sample of a study of T cells in Graves' hyperthyroidism and ophthalmopathy. MiXCR, applied by TCRdb to the multiplex PCR reads, yields one record per CDR3 protein. The sample contains around 690,000 distinct CDR3 sequences, 15% to 20% of which appear only once. The sequenced sample consisted of blood. Receptors were obtained from a man aged 45-65 years with Graves' hyperthyroidism. Both conserved end residues are part of each CDR3. The D gene is left open where the match is weak. Size values are once, few and many counts, or a class for expanded clones, and some rows have none.

clone_size	v_call	d_call	j_call	cdr3_aa	cdr3_nt
many	TRBV27	-	TRBJ2-7	CASSPGGGYEQYF	TGTGCCAGCAGCCCAGGGGGGGGGTACGAGCAGTACTTC
once	TRBV27	-	TRBJ2-6	CASGGLSGADVLTF	TGTGCCAGCGGTGGGTTATCTGGAGCCGACGTCCTGACTTTC
many	TRBV3-1	TRBD1	TRBJ2-7	CASSRQGTYEQYF	TGTGCCAGCAGCCGACAGGGGACGTACGAGCAGTACTTC
many	TRBV9	TRBD1	TRBJ1-5	CASSVVGQVNCQPQHF	TGTGCCAGCAGCGTAGTAGGACAGGTAAATTGTCAGCCCCAGCATTTT
many	TRBV7-9	-	TRBJ2-7	CASSLVPYEQYF	TGTGCCAGCAGCTTAGTCCCCTACGAGCAGTACTTC
-	TRBV9	TRBD2	TRBJ2-1	CASSVGLAGENEQFF	TGTGCCAGCAGCGTAGGACTAGCGGGAGAGAATGAGCAGTTCTTC
-	TRBV3-1	-	TRBJ2-3	CASRRSGFSTDTQYF	TGTGCCAGCAGGAGAAGCGGTTTTAGCACAGATACGCAGTATTTT
few	TRBV5-6	-	TRBJ1-4	CASSPRQDSEKLFF	TGTGCCAGCAGCCCTCGACAGGATAGCGAAAAACTGTTTTTT
many	TRBV10-2	-	TRBJ1-4	CASSEYRGPTEKLFF	TGCGCCAGCAGTGAGTACCGAGGGCCAACGGAAAAACTGTTTTTT
many	TRBV27	-	TRBJ1-6	CASSLPGKGNSPLHF	TGTGCCAGCAGTTTACCAGGAAAAGGGAATTCACCCCTCCACTTT
few	TRBV5-1	-	TRBJ2-1	CASSLGGHNEQFF	TGCGCCAGCAGCTTGGGAGGTCACAATGAGCAGTTCTTC
many	TRBV24-1	TRBD2	TRBJ2-3	CATSDVGRGNTDTQYF	TGTGCCACCAGTGATGTCGGGAGGGGAAACACAGATACGCAGTATTTT
many	TRBV2	-	TRBJ1-2	CASSEERGYTF	TGTGCCAGCAGTGAGGAACGTGGCTACACCTTC
-	TRBV6-1	TRBD2	TRBJ2-7	CASSTPFGSGRYEQYF	TGTGCCAGCAGTACCCCCTTTGGTAGCGGGAGGTACGAGCAGTACTTC
many	TRBV10-3	-	TRBJ1-1	CAISEVSQAQTFF	TGTGCCATCAGTGAGGTCAGCCAGGCGCAGACTTTCTTT
-	TRBV7-2	-	TRBJ1-6	CASSLVSPGTVNSPLHF	TGTGCCAGCAGCTTAGTTTCCCCCGGGACGGTTAATTCACCCCTCCACTTT
-	TRBV30	-	TRBJ1-1	CAWAPRRIPWAFF	TGTGCCTGGGCCCCCCGAAGGATTCCCTGGGCTTTCTTT
many	TRBV10-3	TRBD1	TRBJ1-4	CAISEYRGEKLFF	TGTGCCATCAGTGAATACAGGGGGGAAAAACTGTTTTTT
few	TRBV29-1	-	TRBJ1-1	CSVERLQALNTEAFF	TGCAGCGTTGAAAGATTACAGGCGTTGAACACTGAAGCTTTCTTT
-	TRBV11-2	-	TRBJ1-3	CASSLAVAGNTIYF	TGTGCCAGCAGCTTAGCCGTCGCTGGAAACACCATATATTTT
many	TRBV11-2	-	TRBJ1-1	CASDSVLNTEAFF	TGTGCCAGCGACAGTGTTCTAAACACTGAAGCTTTCTTT
few	TRBV3-1	-	TRBJ1-4	CASSQVRGGEKLFF	TGTGCCAGCAGCCAAGTGAGGGGGGGTGAAAAACTGTTTTTT
-	TRBV3-1	-	TRBJ2-7	CASSQGRDVPSYEQYF	TGTGCCAGCAGCCAAGGACGGGACGTACCTTCCTACGAGCAGTACTTC
-	TRBV29-1	TRBD2	TRBJ2-1	CSVGTSTFEQFF	TGCAGCGTTGGGACTAGTACCTTTGAGCAGTTCTTC
many	TRBV20-1	-	TRBJ2-5	CSARGQETQYF	TGCAGTGCTAGGGGGCAAGAGACCCAGTACTTC
many	TRBV11-2	-	TRBJ2-1	CASSLDDGAYNEQFF	TGTGCCAGCAGCTTAGATGATGGGGCCTACAATGAGCAGTTCTTC
many	TRBV27	TRBD1	TRBJ1-1	CASSSRDRGMAEAFF	TGTGCCAGCAGTTCCCGGGACAGGGGAATGGCTGAAGCTTTCTTT
many	TRBV30	TRBD2	TRBJ2-5	CAWSVRPGGGETQYF	TGTGCCTGGAGTGTACGCCCGGGAGGGGGTGAGACCCAGTACTTC
-	TRBV5-6	-	TRBJ1-1	CASSLRGPGAEAFF	TGTGCCAGCAGCTTAAGGGGCCCGGGAGCTGAAGCTTTCTTT
-	TRBV5-1	TRBD2	TRBJ2-1	CASSLDTGGPRNEQFF	TGCGCCAGCAGCTTGGACACGGGAGGGCCGAGGAATGAGCAGTTCTTC
many	TRBV28	TRBD2	TRBJ2-1	CASITSGRARNEQFF	TGTGCCAGCATTACTAGCGGGAGGGCGCGGAATGAGCAGTTCTTC
few	TRBV5-1	-	TRBJ2-7	CASSTRDPYEQYF	TGCGCCAGCAGCACCCGGGATCCCTACGAGCAGTACTTC
-	TRBV12-3/TRBV12-4	TRBD1	TRBJ1-3	CASSSRQGISGNTIYF	TGTGCCAGCAGTTCCAGACAGGGGATCTCTGGAAACACCATATATTTT
-	TRBV4-1	-	TRBJ1-5	CASSQAAVIRVSNQPQHF	TGCGCCAGCAGCCAAGCCGCCGTCATACGGGTTAGCAATCAGCCCCAGCATTTT
-	TRBV19	-	TRBJ1-5	CASSMRGTNQPQHF	TGTGCCAGTAGTATGCGAGGTACAAATCAGCCCCAGCATTTT
many	TRBV28	-	TRBJ2-3	CASSFVLASTDTQYF	TGTGCCAGCAGTTTCGTACTGGCCAGCACAGATACGCAGTATTTT
-	TRBV16	TRBD2	TRBJ2-7	CASSQSRHSTSGSHEQYF	TGTGCCAGCAGCCAATCCCGGCACAGTACTAGCGGGAGCCACGAGCAGTACTTC
-	TRBV11-2	-	TRBJ1-4	CASSQDLAAWEKLFF	TGCGCCAGCAGCCAAGATCTGGCCGCCTGGGAAAAACTGTTTTTT
few	TRBV19	-	TRBJ2-7	CASSMKWNPYEQYF	TGTGCCAGTAGTATGAAGTGGAACCCCTACGAGCAGTACTTC
many	TRBV2	-	TRBJ2-5	CASSEPPWRETQYF	TGTGCCAGCAGTGAACCCCCTTGGAGGGAGACCCAGTACTTC
-	TRBV6-9	TRBD1	TRBJ2-7	CASSSGTGGLLSSYEQYF	TGTGCCAGCAGTTCCGGGACAGGGGGCCTCCTCAGCTCCTACGAGCAGTACTTC
-	TRBV6-1	-	TRBJ1-3	CASKPGVVSGNTIYF	TGTGCCAGCAAACCCGGGGTCGTCTCTGGAAACACCATATATTTT
-	TRBV10-2	TRBD1	TRBJ1-5	CASSQDRGNWEGNQPQHF	TGCGCCAGCAGTCAAGACAGGGGAAATTGGGAAGGCAATCAGCCCCAGCATTTT
many	TRBV11-2	TRBD1	TRBJ2-1	CASSDDRVNEQFF	TGTGCCAGCAGCGACGACAGGGTCAATGAGCAGTTCTTC
many	TRBV2	TRBD2	TRBJ2-7	CASSGQGGYYEQYF	TGTGCCAGCAGTGGGCAGGGAGGGTACTACGAGCAGTACTTC
many	TRBV28	-	TRBJ2-5	CASSLSVVVETQYF	TGTGCCAGCAGTTTATCGGTGGTAGTGGAGACCCAGTACTTC
many	TRBV28	-	TRBJ2-3	CASSFGQGLLDTQYF	TGTGCCAGCAGTTTTGGGCAGGGTCTATTGGATACGCAGTATTTT
few	TRBV16	TRBD1	TRBJ2-1	CASSQNRGNEQFF	TGTGCCAGCAGCCAAAACAGGGGAAATGAGCAGTTCTTC
once	TRBV28	-	TRBJ2-5	CASIKGFHQETQYF	TGTGCCAGCATAAAGGGATTTCATCAAGAGACCCAGTACTTC
-	TRBV19	TRBD1	TRBJ1-1	CASSMTGYRDGTEAFF	TGTGCCAGTAGTATGACAGGGTACCGGGACGGCACTGAAGCTTTCTTT
few	TRBV6-4	-	TRBJ2-7	CASRRPDGRREQYF	TGTGCCAGCCGTCGCCCGGACGGTCGAAGAGAGCAGTACTTC
few	TRBV29-1	-	TRBJ1-2	CSVGGAEGYTF	TGCAGCGTTGGGGGGGCGGAGGGCTACACCTTC
few	TRBV15	TRBD1	TRBJ2-7	CATSRAGQSSYEQYF	TGTGCCACCAGCAGAGCGGGACAGAGCTCCTACGAGCAGTACTTC
many	TRBV27	TRBD1	TRBJ2-5	CATSAGTGGTGETQYF	TGTGCCACCTCCGCCGGGACAGGGGGTACTGGAGAGACCCAGTACTTC
-	TRBV14	-	TRBJ2-7	CASSRYQEAYEQYF	TGTGCCAGCAGCCGATACCAGGAGGCCTACGAGCAGTACTTC
-	TRBV6-1	-	TRBJ1-1	CASTSAGMNTEAFF	TGTGCCAGCACAAGCGCGGGGATGAACACTGAAGCTTTCTTT
many	TRBV7-2	-	TRBJ2-1	CASLGTSTYNEQFF	TGTGCCAGCCTCGGGACATCCACCTACAATGAGCAGTTCTTC
-	TRBV7-9	TRBD2	TRBJ2-7	CASSATGGLAGGSYEQYF	TGTGCCAGCAGCGCGACAGGGGGACTAGCGGGAGGATCCTACGAGCAGTACTTC
many	TRBV7-9	TRBD2	TRBJ2-1	CASSLRGLAGGSSYNEQFF	TGTGCCAGCAGCTTACGTGGACTAGCGGGAGGGAGCTCCTACAATGAGCAGTTCTTC